A few counts support the clone carrying this TCR beta chain. No antigen is known for it. This sample stems from a study of shared clonotypes between healthy human individuals. Germline V gene lookup returns CDR1 ENHRY and CDR2 SYGVKD. The V segment lost 10 bases and the J segment 7 bases; nucleotides outside the gene matches: 8. The CDR3 is made up of 14 amino acids. Study-level points and caveats: Investigators collected only blood, and repertoires in tissues likely differ. Genetic and exposure-history diversity was limited by the few donors. Four donors shared about 4.8% of their naive CD4 clonotypes.

Clones were read by immunoSEQ multiplex PCR, and TCRdb kept only the in-frame ones, dropping some. The sample consists of 2 million to 2.5 million clones, approximately 96% of them appearing once. The TCR originated in a man in his late teens or twenties in good health. The sequenced sample was naive CD4+ T cells sorted from blood. Specified subset: CD45RA+ positively selected. The chain carries TRBV10-3 and TRBJ1-3; 12 bases map to TRBD1. CDR3 DNA sequence: TGTGCCACCGGACCGGGACAGGGGGCGAACACCATATATTTT. This gives the protein CATGPGQGANTIYF.